The 26 T cell receptor beta chains below were found in one sample sequenced in a study of blood T cell repertoires in COVID-19. Sequencing used immunoSEQ multiplex PCR; TCRdb keeps in-frame clones, though not all of them. The sample has a few hundred thousand clones; less than 90% are singletons. The sample consisted of PBMCs or T cells enriched from blood (not recorded which). These receptors came from a woman in her twenties or thirties who had recovered from COVID-19.

This rearrangement joins TRBV27 to TRBJ2-6; possible D gene TRBD2, 5 bases. CDR1 and CDR2 from the germline V gene are MNHEY and SMNVEV (reference sequence). V was cut by 1 base and J by 0 bases, with 13 bases left in between. This CDR3 comprises 18 residues. The CDR3 region has the DNA TGTGCCAGCAGTTTATTGAGTGTCGGGATCTCTGGGGCCAACGTCCTGACTTTC. Protein: CASSLLSVGISGANVLTF.

This chain links TRBV28 with TRBJ2-3; perhaps TRBD1 as D (5 bases). The germline V gene encodes CDR1 MDHEN and CDR2 SYDVKM. V was pared by 8 bases and J by 1 base, with 16 bases between. The CDR3 is 15 amino acids. DNA of the CDR3: TGTGCCAGCCTTTTAGAAGGGGCGGGCACAGATACGCAGTATTTT. It is translated as CASLLEGAGTDTQYF.

This clone has more than one count but fewer than ten. The chain carries TRBV9 and TRBJ1-2; 10 bases map to TRBD1. Germline CDR1 is SGDLS and CDR2 is YYNGEE. This CDR3 is built from 15 residues. Germline trimming cut 2 bases from V and 4 bases from J; bases unmatched to any gene: 5. This chain's CDR3 is CASSVDRGRGYGYTF. The CDR3 DNA sequence: TGTGCCAGCAGCGTCGACAGGGGGCGAGGCTATGGCTACACCTTC.

This sequence joins TRBV5-1 and TRBJ1-6, with 8 positions matching TRBD1. Trimming took 4 bases from V and 10 from J; bases not matched to a gene: 10. Germline CDR1 and CDR2: SGHRS and YFSETQ. This CDR3 has 15 residues. The CDR3 region has the DNA TGCGCCAGCAGCCCTAATACAGGGGGGAACTCACCCCTCCACTTT. It codes for CASSPNTGGNSPLHF. Drawing the rest from reference TRBV5-1 and TRBJ1-6, the complete variable domain is KAGVTQTPRYLIKTRGQQVTLSCSPISGHRSVSWYQQTPGQGLQFLFEYFSETQRNKGNFPGRFSGRQFSNSRSEMNVSTLELGDSALYLCASSPNTGGNSPLHFGNGTRLTVT.

V gene TRBV19 combines with J gene TRBJ1-5, with D possibly TRBD1 on 6 matching bases. The length of the CDR3 is 15 residues. Germline V gives CDR1 LNHDA, CDR2 SQIVND (reference sequence). V dropped 5 bases and J dropped 7 bases, with 18 bases sitting between them. In nucleotides, the CDR3 is TGTGCCAGTAGTCCTACTCGACAGGTTTGGCAGCCCCAGCATTTT. Translated, it gives CASSPTRQVWQPQHF.

The chain has TRBV7-2 and TRBJ2-3, with unresolved D. Germline assignment: CDR1 SGHTA and CDR2 FQGNSA. V lost 1 base and J lost 2, with 7 bases in between. This CDR3 spans 14 amino acids. The CDR3 DNA sequence: TGTGCCAGCAGCTTAGTGCGGTACACAGATACGCAGTATTTT. It specifies CASSLVRYTDTQYF.

This clone was found a few times. The chain uses TRBV7-9 and TRBJ2-5; weak D call: TRBD1 (6 bases). V lost 5 bases and J 1 base, leaving 17 bases between the germline ends. CDR3 length: 16 residues. The germline V gene has CDR1 SEHNR and CDR2 FQNEAQ (reference sequence). CDR3 coding DNA: TGTGCCAGCAGCCCCTTACAGGGATCACCCCAAGAGACCCAGTACTTC. Residues: CASSPLQGSPQETQYF.

The chain combines TRBV6-5 with TRBJ1-4; 10 bases are shared with TRBD1. Germline trimming cut 2 bases from V and 7 bases from J; bases unmatched to any gene: 7. The CDR3 length is 16 residues. Germline V CDR1 and CDR2: MNHEY, SVGAGI. CDR3 bases: TGTGCCAGCAGTTACGCGACAGGGGGCGGGCGTGAAAAACTGTTTTTT. This codes for CASSYATGGGREKLFF.

This clone showed up just a few times. The genes are TRBV7-8 and TRBJ1-1; TRBD1 aligns across 7 bases. There are 14 residues in the CDR3. Germline-derived CDR1 and CDR2 are SGHVS and FQNEAQ. V trimming: 5 bases; J trimming: 1 base; junction bases outside the gene matches: 4. The CDR3 protein is CASSPRTGNTEAFF. The CDR3 bases are TGTGCCAGCAGCCCCCGGACAGGGAACACTGAAGCTTTCTTT.

This clone showed up just a few times. The rearrangement joins TRBV9 to TRBJ2-2; TRBD2 agrees at 8 bases. Germline assignment: CDR1 SGDLS and CDR2 YYNGEE. The CDR3 spans 15 residues. With 4 bases clipped from V and 1 base from J, the junction kept 3 bases outside the gene matches. This CDR3 reads CASSRSGGNTGELFF. In nucleotides, the CDR3 is TGTGCCAGCAGCCGCAGCGGGGGGAACACCGGGGAGCTGTTTTTT.

The V gene is TRBV15, the J gene TRBJ1-5, with TRBD1 identical over 7 bases. Germline trimming cut 5 bases from V and 11 bases from J; bases unmatched to any gene: 21. The germline V gene encodes CDR1 LNHNV and CDR2 YYDKDF (reference sequence). The CDR3 sequence is 17 residues long. The CDR3: CATSAEQGPTSRAAQHF. In DNA form, the CDR3 reads TGTGCCACCAGCGCAGAACAGGGGCCCACCTCACGGGCGGCCCAGCATTTT.

This chain's CDR3 is CATRAGEVETQYF. CDR3 in DNA: TGTGCCACCAGGGCCGGGGAGGTGGAGACCCAGTACTTC. The chain is built from TRBV7-9 and TRBJ2-5; TRBD2 might be the D (6 bases). V shed 10 bases and J shed 5 bases, with 17 bases lying between them. CDR1 and CDR2 from the germline V gene are SEHNR and FQNEAQ (reference sequence). This CDR3 contains 13 residues.

The chain combines TRBV30 with TRBJ2-1, with 9 bases matching TRBD2. V dropped 4 bases and J dropped 6; count of bases not matched to a gene: 4. Germline CDR1 and CDR2: GTSNPN and SVGIG (reference sequence). This CDR3 comprises 13 residues. CDR3 residues: CAWTGGGANEQFF. The CDR3 nucleotides read TGTGCCTGGACCGGCGGGGGGGCCAATGAGCAGTTCTTC.

The chain uses TRBV19 and TRBJ2-1; D perhaps matches TRBD2 (6 bases). Germline loops: CDR1 LNHDA, CDR2 SQIVND (reference sequence). This CDR3 contains 15 residues. Trimming took 5 bases from V and 4 from J, leaving 15 bases between them. Here the CDR3 DNA reads TGTGCCAGTAGTCCGACCGGGACTGGGTACAATGAGCAGTTCTTC. This gives the protein CASSPTGTGYNEQFF.

The chain is built from TRBV7-8 and TRBJ1-5; no reliable D call. Germline-derived CDR1 and CDR2 are SGHVS and FQNEAQ. V was cut by 2 bases and J by 3 bases, with 8 bases left in between. The CDR3 totals 14 residues. The CDR3 is CASSLRSDNQPQHF. CDR3 DNA: TGTGCCAGCAGCTTACGCAGCGACAATCAGCCCCAGCATTTT.

For the CDR3, the DNA is TGTGCCTGGAGTGAGGGTAGGGGAGGACAGCCCCAGCATTTT. Amino acid sequence: CAWSEGRGGQPQHF. The chain links TRBV30 to TRBJ1-5; D might be TRBD1 (5 bases). This CDR3 region has 14 residues. V dropped 1 base and J dropped 7 bases, with 14 bases sitting between them. Germline CDR1 GTSNPN, CDR2 SVGIG (reference sequence).

The genes are TRBV25-1 and TRBJ1-3, with a weak D call TRBD1 (6 bases). The germline V and J ends were trimmed by 4 bases and 4 bases, with 11 bases remaining between them. This CDR3 is 14 amino acids long. CDR1 and CDR2 (germline): MGHDK, SYGVNS. The CDR3 loop reads CASSGRQAGNTIYF. The CDR3 nucleotides read TGTGCCAGCAGTGGTCGACAGGCGGGAAACACCATATATTTT.

The V and J genes are TRBV3-1 (or the pseudogene TRBV3-2) and TRBJ2-2, with unresolved D. The CDR3 is made up of 16 amino acids. V was shortened by 1 base and J by 6 bases, with 15 bases between the two germline ends. Germline V lookup: CDR1 LGHDT, CDR2 YNNKEL (reference sequence). Here the CDR3 reads CASSQARPTSSGELFF. In nucleotides, the CDR3 is TGTGCCAGCAGCCAAGCGCGACCGACAAGCTCCGGGGAGCTGTTTTTT.

The genes are TRBV5-1 and TRBJ2-3; no clear D. The CDR3 loop spans 14 amino acids. Germline lookup yields CDR1 SGHRS and CDR2 YFSETQ. Trimming shortened V by 0 bases and J by 1 base, and 6 bases separated the two germline ends. The CDR3 protein is CASSLALGTDTQYF. The CDR3 bases are TGCGCCAGCAGCTTGGCCCTAGGCACAGATACGCAGTATTTT.

The genes are TRBV28 and TRBJ1-5, with D tentatively TRBD1 (5 bases). Germline values: CDR1 MDHEN, CDR2 SYDVKM. Trimming removed 8 bases from V and 2 bases from J, with 13 bases in between. The CDR3 consists of 14 residues. CDR3 in DNA: TGTGCCAGCCTGAGGGGCGGGGGCAATCAGCCCCAGCATTTT. Protein sequence: CASLRGGGNQPQHF. The whole variable domain, remainder taken from reference TRBV28 and TRBJ1-5, is DVKVTQSSRYLVKRTGEKVFLECVQDMDHENMFWYRQDPGLGLRLIYFSYDVKMKEKGDIPEGYSVSREKKERFSLILESASTNQTSMYLCASLRGGGNQPQHFGDGTRLSIL.

This clone was counted a single time. The chain uses TRBV28 and TRBJ1-4, with 9 bases fitting TRBD1. The CDR3 is 13 amino acids. V gave up 6 bases and J gave up 9 bases; unmatched junction bases: 5. Germline CDR1 is MDHEN and CDR2 is SYDVKM. The CDR3 DNA follows: TGTGCCAGCAGGACAGGGGGGACCCAAAAACTGTTTTTT. Protein: CASRTGGTQKLFF.

The rearrangement links TRBV25-1 to TRBJ1-2; D unresolved. This CDR3 is 14 amino acids long. Germline CDR1 MGHDK, CDR2 SYGVNS. V was clipped by 0 bases and J by 8 bases, with 13 bases between them. CDR3 protein: CASSEYDLPEGYTF. CDR3 nucleotide sequence: TGTGCCAGCAGTGAATACGACCTCCCGGAGGGCTACACCTTC.

This clone was observed once. The V and J genes are TRBV19 and TRBJ1-1; 10 nucleotides agree with TRBD1. The V gene's germline CDR1 is LNHDA and CDR2 SQIVND (reference sequence). V shed 3 bases, J shed 6 bases, and the junction held 4 bases outside the gene matches. This CDR3 is 14 amino acids long. This CDR3 is CASSMDRGSSEAFF. CDR3 nucleotide sequence: TGTGCCAGTAGTATGGACAGGGGGAGCTCTGAAGCTTTCTTT. Supplemented by reference TRBV19 and TRBJ1-1, the full variable domain reads DGGITQSPKYLFRKEGQNVTLSCEQNLNHDAMYWYRQDPGQGLRLIYYSQIVNDFQKGDIAEGYSVSREKKESFPLTVTSAQKNPTAFYLCASSMDRGSSEAFFGQGTRLTVV.

This chain joins TRBV27 and TRBJ2-4; TRBD1 agrees at 9 bases. The germline CDR1 and CDR2 sequences are MNHEY and SMNVEV (reference sequence). J gave up 1 base and V 3 bases, and 19 bases lay outside the gene matches. CDR3 length: 21 amino acids. CDR3 sequence (DNA): TGTGCCAGCAGTTTCACAGGGGGCTCTCTTCTACCACCTTTGGCCAAAAACATTCAGTACTTC. It encodes CASSFTGGSLLPPLAKNIQYF.

The chain has TRBV30 and TRBJ2-6; a weak D match, TRBD1 (5 bases). The length of the CDR3 is 19 residues. V lost 0 bases and J 1 base, leaving 19 bases between the germline ends. Germline V gene sequence: CDR1 GTSNPN, CDR2 SVGIG (reference sequence). The CDR3 DNA is TGTGCCTGGAGTGTGGGTAGGGGTAGGGCAATGTCTGGGGCCAACGTCCTGACTTTC. It codes for CAWSVGRGRAMSGANVLTF.

The chain carries TRBV11-2 and TRBJ2-7; D not certain. There are 17 residues in the CDR3. The V end was cut by 0 bases, the J end by 4 bases, with 19 bases between. In germline, CDR1 is SGHAT, CDR2 FQNNGV. As DNA, the CDR3 is TGTGCCAGCAGCTTAGATGTCAAATTGCGTCCACGGTACGAGCAGTACTTC. It translates to CASSLDVKLRPRYEQYF. Based on the CDR3 plus reference TRBV11-2 and TRBJ2-7, the full variable domain is EAGVAQSPRYKIIEKRQSVAFWCNPISGHATLYWYQQILGQGPKLLIQFQNNGVVDDSQLPKDRFSAERLKGVDSTLKIQPAKLEDSAVYLCASSLDVKLRPRYEQYFGPGTRLTVT.